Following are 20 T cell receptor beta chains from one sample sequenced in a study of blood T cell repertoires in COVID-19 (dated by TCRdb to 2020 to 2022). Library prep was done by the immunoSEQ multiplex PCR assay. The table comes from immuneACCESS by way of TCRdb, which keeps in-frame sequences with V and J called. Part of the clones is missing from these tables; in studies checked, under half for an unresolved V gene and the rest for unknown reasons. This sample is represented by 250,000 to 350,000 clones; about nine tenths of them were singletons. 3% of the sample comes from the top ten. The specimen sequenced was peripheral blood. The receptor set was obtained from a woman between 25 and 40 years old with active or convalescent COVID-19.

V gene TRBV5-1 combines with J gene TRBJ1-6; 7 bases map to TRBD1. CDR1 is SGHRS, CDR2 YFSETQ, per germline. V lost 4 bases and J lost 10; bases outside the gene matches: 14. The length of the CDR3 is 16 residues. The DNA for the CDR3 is TGCGCCAGCAGCCCCTCGGGAGGGGGCGAGGGATCACCCCTCCACTTT. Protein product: CASSPSGGGEGSPLHF.

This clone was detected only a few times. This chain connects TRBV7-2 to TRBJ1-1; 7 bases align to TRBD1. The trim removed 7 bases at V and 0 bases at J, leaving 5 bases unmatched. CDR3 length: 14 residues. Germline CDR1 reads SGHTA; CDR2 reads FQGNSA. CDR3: CASTPGQMNTEAFF. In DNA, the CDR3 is TGTGCCAGCACCCCGGGACAGATGAACACTGAAGCTTTCTTT.

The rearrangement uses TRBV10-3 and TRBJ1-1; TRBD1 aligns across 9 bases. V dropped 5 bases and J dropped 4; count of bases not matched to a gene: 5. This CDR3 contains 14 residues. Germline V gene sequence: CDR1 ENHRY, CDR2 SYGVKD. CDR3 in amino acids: CAISSGQGFTEAFF. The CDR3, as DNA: TGTGCCATCAGTTCGGGACAGGGATTCACTGAAGCTTTCTTT.

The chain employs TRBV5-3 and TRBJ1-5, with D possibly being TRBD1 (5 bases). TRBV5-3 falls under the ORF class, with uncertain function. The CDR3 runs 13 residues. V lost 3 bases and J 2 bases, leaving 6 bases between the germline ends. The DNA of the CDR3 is TGTGCCAGAAGCTGGGGCGGCAATCAGCCCCAGCATTTT. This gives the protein CARSWGGNQPQHF.

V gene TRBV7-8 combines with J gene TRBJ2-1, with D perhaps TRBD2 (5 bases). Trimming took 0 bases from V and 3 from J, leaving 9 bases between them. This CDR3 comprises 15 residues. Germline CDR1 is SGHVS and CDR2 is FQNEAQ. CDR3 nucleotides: TGTGCCAGCAGCTTAGCGATCGCGGGCTACAATGAGCAGTTCTTC. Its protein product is CASSLAIAGYNEQFF.

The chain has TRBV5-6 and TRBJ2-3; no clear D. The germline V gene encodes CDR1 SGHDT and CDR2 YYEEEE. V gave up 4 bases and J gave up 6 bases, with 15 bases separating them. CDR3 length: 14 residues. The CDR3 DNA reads TGTGCCAGCAGCCTTGGGCCCATTGAGGATACGCAGTATTTT. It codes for CASSLGPIEDTQYF.

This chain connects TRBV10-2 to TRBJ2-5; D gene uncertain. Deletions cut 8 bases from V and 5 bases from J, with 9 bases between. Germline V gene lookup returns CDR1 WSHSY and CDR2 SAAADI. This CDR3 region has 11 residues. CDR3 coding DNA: TGCGCCAGCTCGTCCGGGGAGACCCAGTACTTC. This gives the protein CASSSGETQYF.

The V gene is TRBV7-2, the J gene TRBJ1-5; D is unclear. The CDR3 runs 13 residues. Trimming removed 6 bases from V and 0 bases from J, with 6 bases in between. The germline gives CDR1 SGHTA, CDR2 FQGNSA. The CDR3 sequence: CASRQNSNQPQHF. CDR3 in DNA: TGTGCCAGCAGACAGAATAGCAATCAGCCCCAGCATTTT.

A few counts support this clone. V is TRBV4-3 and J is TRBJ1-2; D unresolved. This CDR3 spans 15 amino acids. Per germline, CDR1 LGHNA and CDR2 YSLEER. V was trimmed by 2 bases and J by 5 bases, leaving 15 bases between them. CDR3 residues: CASSQRVELRYGYTF. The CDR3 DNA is TGCGCCAGCAGCCAAAGAGTGGAGTTGAGGTATGGCTACACCTTC.

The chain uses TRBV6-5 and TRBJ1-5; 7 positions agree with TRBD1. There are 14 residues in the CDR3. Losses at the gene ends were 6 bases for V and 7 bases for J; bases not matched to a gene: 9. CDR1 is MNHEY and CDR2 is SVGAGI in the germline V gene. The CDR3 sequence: CASSLTGTEQPQHF. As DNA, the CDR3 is TGTGCCAGCAGCCTGACAGGGACGGAACAGCCCCAGCATTTT.

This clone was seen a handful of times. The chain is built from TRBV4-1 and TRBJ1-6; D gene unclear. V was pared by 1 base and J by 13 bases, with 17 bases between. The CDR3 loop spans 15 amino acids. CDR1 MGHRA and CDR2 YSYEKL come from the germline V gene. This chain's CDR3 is CASSQVAGPFTPLHF. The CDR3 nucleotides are TGCGCCAGCAGCCAAGTTGCGGGCCCGTTTACTCCCCTCCACTTT.

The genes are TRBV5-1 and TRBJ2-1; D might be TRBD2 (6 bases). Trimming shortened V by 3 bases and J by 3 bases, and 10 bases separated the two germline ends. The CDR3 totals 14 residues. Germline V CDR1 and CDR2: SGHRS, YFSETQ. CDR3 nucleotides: TGCGCCAGCAGCTCTACCGGGAGCTACAATGAGCAGTTCTTC. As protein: CASSSTGSYNEQFF.

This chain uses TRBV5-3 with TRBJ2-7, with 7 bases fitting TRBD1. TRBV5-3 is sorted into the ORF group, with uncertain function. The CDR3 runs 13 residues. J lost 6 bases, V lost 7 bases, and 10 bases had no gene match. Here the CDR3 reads CARALQGSSEQYF. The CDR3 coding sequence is TGTGCCAGAGCACTACAGGGGAGCTCCGAGCAGTACTTC.

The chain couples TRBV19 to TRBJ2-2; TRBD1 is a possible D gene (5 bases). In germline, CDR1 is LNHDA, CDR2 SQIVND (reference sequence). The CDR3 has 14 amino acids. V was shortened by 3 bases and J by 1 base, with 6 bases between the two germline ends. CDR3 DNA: TGTGCCAGTAGTATTACAGGGAACACCGGGGAGCTGTTTTTT. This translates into CASSITGNTGELFF.

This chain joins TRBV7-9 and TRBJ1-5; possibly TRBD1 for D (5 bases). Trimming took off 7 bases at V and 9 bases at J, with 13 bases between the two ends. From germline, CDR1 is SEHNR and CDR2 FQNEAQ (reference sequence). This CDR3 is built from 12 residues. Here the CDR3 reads CASTSQGGPQHF. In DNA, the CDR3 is TGTGCCAGCACCTCGCAGGGCGGGCCCCAGCATTTT.

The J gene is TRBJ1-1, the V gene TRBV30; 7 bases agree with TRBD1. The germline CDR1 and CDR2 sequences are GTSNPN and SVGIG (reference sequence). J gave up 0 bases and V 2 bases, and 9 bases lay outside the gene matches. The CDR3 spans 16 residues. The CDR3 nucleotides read TGTGCCTGGAGTCCATGGACAGGAGACATGAACACTGAAGCTTTCTTT. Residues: CAWSPWTGDMNTEAFF.

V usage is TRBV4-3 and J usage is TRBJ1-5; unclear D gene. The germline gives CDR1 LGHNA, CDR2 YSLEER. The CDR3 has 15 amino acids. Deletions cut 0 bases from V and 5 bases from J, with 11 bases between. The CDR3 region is CASSQDSRNHQPQHF. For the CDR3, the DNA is TGCGCCAGCAGCCAAGATAGCAGAAACCATCAGCCCCAGCATTTT.

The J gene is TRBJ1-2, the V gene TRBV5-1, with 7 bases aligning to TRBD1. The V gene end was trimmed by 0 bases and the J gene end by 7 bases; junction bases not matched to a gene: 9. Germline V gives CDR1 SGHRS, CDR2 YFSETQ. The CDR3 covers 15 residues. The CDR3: CASSLAGGQGGGYTF. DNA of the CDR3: TGCGCCAGCAGCTTGGCCGGAGGGCAGGGGGGTGGCTACACCTTC.

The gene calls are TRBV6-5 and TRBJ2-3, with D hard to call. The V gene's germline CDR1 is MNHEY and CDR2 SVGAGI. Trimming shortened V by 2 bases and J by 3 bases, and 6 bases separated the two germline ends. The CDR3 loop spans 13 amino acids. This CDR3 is CASSYLRTDTQYF. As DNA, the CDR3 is TGTGCCAGCAGTTACCTGAGAACAGATACGCAGTATTTT.

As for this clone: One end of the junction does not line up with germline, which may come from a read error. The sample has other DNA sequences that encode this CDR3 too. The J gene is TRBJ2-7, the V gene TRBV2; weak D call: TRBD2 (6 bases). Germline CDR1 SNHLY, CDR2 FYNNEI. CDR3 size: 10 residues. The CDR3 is CASSGREQYF. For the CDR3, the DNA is TGCGCCAGCAGTGGGAGGGAGCAGTACTTC.